The rows below give T cell receptor beta chains drawn from one sample of a study of cytomegalovirus exposure and HLA in healthy donors. Only in-frame clones appear in the TCRdb table, and some are missing; sequencing was by immunoSEQ multiplex PCR. The sample has a few hundred thousand clones; approximately 83% are singletons. Sample: PBMCs. These receptors all stem from a girl between 5 and 17 years old in good health and CMV-seronegative. CDR3s include the opening cysteine and the closing phenylalanine or tryptophan. Fields, in order: J gene, V gene, clone size, CDR3 protein. A clone size is listed for some rows: how often the clone was seen (once, few, many), or a class if it is expanded.

J gene: TRBJ2-2
V gene: TRBV6-1
clone size: -
CDR3 protein: CASTRSNTGELFF

J gene: TRBJ1-2
V gene: TRBV7-2
clone size: -
CDR3 protein: CASSRGVDYGYTF

J gene: TRBJ2-7
V gene: TRBV18
clone size: -
CDR3 protein: CASSPNSYEQYF

J gene: TRBJ1-4
V gene: TRBV7-2
clone size: -
CDR3 protein: CASSSEGHGNEKLFF

J gene: TRBJ2-3
V gene: TRBV7-2
clone size: -
CDR3 protein: CASSLVAGGQKDTQYF

J gene: TRBJ2-1
V gene: TRBV7-8
clone size: -
CDR3 protein: CASSLGAGEQFF

J gene: TRBJ1-4
V gene: TRBV28
clone size: -
CDR3 protein: CASSSETLRGVFF

J gene: TRBJ2-2
V gene: TRBV15
clone size: -
CDR3 protein: CATSPRGVPTNTGELFF

J gene: TRBJ2-1
V gene: TRBV28
clone size: -
CDR3 protein: CASSLQGTSGRGEQFF

J gene: TRBJ2-2
V gene: TRBV7-6
clone size: -
CDR3 protein: CASSPRTGALNTGELFF

J gene: TRBJ1-5
V gene: TRBV19
clone size: -
CDR3 protein: CASSIRGTGGPNQPQHF

J gene: TRBJ1-1
V gene: TRBV7-9
clone size: -
CDR3 protein: CASSLGSMNTEAFF

J gene: TRBJ1-1
V gene: TRBV7-9
clone size: -
CDR3 protein: CASSSGPLNTEAFF

J gene: TRBJ1-4
V gene: TRBV5-6
clone size: few
CDR3 protein: CASTRGGEKLFF

J gene: TRBJ1-1
V gene: TRBV12-5
clone size: few
CDR3 protein: CASGSEENTEAFF

J gene: TRBJ2-7
V gene: TRBV5-4
clone size: -
CDR3 protein: CASSTDTGPYEQYF

J gene: TRBJ1-1
V gene: TRBV7-3
clone size: -
CDR3 protein: CASSLTGRVTEAFF

J gene: TRBJ2-2
V gene: TRBV5-6
clone size: -
CDR3 protein: CASSLLGQGYTGELFF

J gene: TRBJ2-5
V gene: TRBV28
clone size: -
CDR3 protein: CASSFKRERRDF

J gene: TRBJ2-2
V gene: TRBV27
clone size: once
CDR3 protein: CASRLRQGMGTGELFF

J gene: TRBJ2-2
V gene: TRBV29-1
clone size: -
CDR3 protein: CSVEDPLRTSGELFF

J gene: TRBJ2-3
V gene: TRBV7-2
clone size: -
CDR3 protein: CASSYRFAADTQYF

J gene: TRBJ1-1
V gene: TRBV5-1
clone size: -
CDR3 protein: CASSLEPVGQNTEAFF

J gene: TRBJ1-1
V gene: TRBV5-1
clone size: -
CDR3 protein: CASTLTGGVTEAFF

J gene: TRBJ2-7
V gene: TRBV28
clone size: once
CDR3 protein: CASSLATGVGTYEQYF

J gene: TRBJ1-2
V gene: TRBV19
clone size: -
CDR3 protein: CATPLYINYGYTF

J gene: TRBJ2-1
V gene: TRBV5-1
clone size: -
CDR3 protein: CASSRLEGAGDEQFF

J gene: TRBJ2-1
V gene: TRBV27
clone size: -
CDR3 protein: CASSPRTGTYNEQFF

J gene: TRBJ1-6
V gene: TRBV12-5
clone size: -
CDR3 protein: CASGLRTDRSPLHF

J gene: TRBJ1-1
V gene: TRBV2
clone size: -
CDR3 protein: CASRYRGGTEAFF

J gene: TRBJ1-4
V gene: TRBV7-6
clone size: -
CDR3 protein: CASSSGGDGKGGKLFF

J gene: TRBJ1-2
V gene: TRBV25-1
clone size: -
CDR3 protein: CASSEDRGRRGYTF

J gene: TRBJ2-7
V gene: TRBV7-2
clone size: -
CDR3 protein: CASSTGLPGGEQYF

J gene: TRBJ2-1
V gene: TRBV30
clone size: -
CDR3 protein: CAWSIQVNEQFF

J gene: TRBJ2-6
V gene: TRBV10-3
clone size: -
CDR3 protein: CATLLSSSPTNVLTF

J gene: TRBJ1-2
V gene: TRBV20-1
clone size: -
CDR3 protein: CSASERGGYTF

J gene: TRBJ2-7
V gene: TRBV28
clone size: -
CDR3 protein: CASSLDDTYEQYF

J gene: TRBJ1-1
V gene: TRBV7-8
clone size: -
CDR3 protein: CASSPDRVDTEAFF

J gene: TRBJ2-7
V gene: TRBV28
clone size: -
CDR3 protein: CASSSPLASGREQYF

J gene: TRBJ2-5
V gene: TRBV29-1
clone size: -
CDR3 protein: CSVSGSNGQTQYF

J gene: TRBJ2-3
V gene: TRBV27
clone size: -
CDR3 protein: CASSLSNSRGDTQYF

J gene: TRBJ2-2
V gene: TRBV7-3
clone size: -
CDR3 protein: CASSIQGSTGELFF